What follows are 22 T cell receptor beta chains derived from one specimen sequenced in a study of blood T cell repertoires in COVID-19. The protocol was immunoSEQ multiplex PCR, while the TCRdb copy is restricted to in-frame clones and leaves out a portion. This table holds approximately 180,000 clones, under 80% found once. The sequenced sample consisted of PBMCs or T cells enriched from blood (not recorded which). The receptors stem from a woman between 50 and 59 years old with acute COVID-19.

This clone was observed a few times. The chain couples TRBV28 to TRBJ1-5; no clear D gene. The germline gives CDR1 MDHEN, CDR2 SYDVKM. Trimming removed 5 bases at V and 3 bases at J, with 5 bases between. The CDR3 length is 12 residues. This CDR3 is CASSPLNQPQHF. The DNA of the CDR3 is TGTGCCAGCAGTCCACTCAATCAGCCCCAGCATTTT.

The J gene is TRBJ1-1, the V gene TRBV7-9; D uncertain. The CDR3 spans 15 residues. V shed 5 bases and J shed 5 bases, with 18 bases lying between them. Germline lookup yields CDR1 SEHNR and CDR2 FQNEAQ (reference sequence). The CDR3 loop is CASSATAWEDTEAFF. CDR3 nucleotide sequence: TGTGCCAGCAGCGCAACCGCCTGGGAGGATACTGAAGCTTTCTTT.

The chain employs TRBV5-5 and TRBJ1-2; the match to TRBD1 covers 9 bases. Germline V CDR1 and CDR2: SGHKS, YYEKEE (reference sequence). V shed 3 bases, J shed 8 bases, and the junction held 8 bases outside the gene matches. The CDR3 spans 14 residues. The CDR3 reads CASSWGTGSRGYTF. CDR3 sequence (DNA): TGTGCCAGCAGCTGGGGGACAGGGTCTCGGGGCTACACCTTC.

This chain joins TRBV5-8 and TRBJ1-2, with D possibly TRBD1 on 5 matching bases. Trimming left V 4 bases short and J 0 bases short, with 10 bases between. Germline V gene sequence: CDR1 SGHTS, CDR2 YDEGEE. CDR3 length equals 14 residues. The CDR3 protein is CASSRGDSNYGYTF. In DNA form, the CDR3 reads TGTGCCAGCAGCCGGGGGGACTCTAACTATGGCTACACCTTC.

This chain connects TRBV4-1 to TRBJ1-2; D might be TRBD1 (5 bases). V lost 0 bases and J lost 7, with 9 bases in between. The CDR3 extends over 13 amino acids. Germline CDR1 and CDR2: MGHRA and YSYEKL. CDR3 amino acids: CASSQEVGGGYTF. For the CDR3, the DNA is TGCGCCAGCAGCCAAGAGGTCGGGGGTGGCTACACCTTC.

This clone was seen a single time. This sequence joins TRBV28 and TRBJ1-1, with 7 bases identical to TRBD1. CDR3 size: 13 residues. Germline V lookup: CDR1 MDHEN, CDR2 SYDVKM. V dropped 6 bases and J dropped 7; count of bases not matched to a gene: 8. Here the CDR3 DNA reads TGTGCCAGCAGGTCCAGGGGGTGGAATGAAGCTTTCTTT. Protein sequence: CASRSRGWNEAFF.

This rearrangement joins TRBV11-2 to TRBJ1-1; D gene unclear. V was trimmed by 1 base and J by 4 bases, leaving 10 bases between them. Germline V lookup: CDR1 SGHAT, CDR2 FQNNGV. The length of the CDR3 is 14 residues. CDR3 region: CASSLVDITTEAFF. CDR3 nucleotides: TGTGCCAGCAGCTTAGTCGACATCACCACTGAAGCTTTCTTT.

This chain joins TRBV4-1 and TRBJ1-4; TRBD1 is a possible D gene (5 bases). Trimming removed 0 bases from V and 2 bases from J, with 10 bases in between. This CDR3 contains 16 residues. The V gene's germline CDR1 is MGHRA and CDR2 YSYEKL. The CDR3 DNA is TGCGCCAGCAGCCAAGATCTAGGGGCGACTAATGAAAAACTGTTTTTT. Amino acid sequence: CASSQDLGATNEKLFF.

This clone occurred a few times. V is TRBV7-9 and J is TRBJ2-2, with 8 bases that match TRBD1. Looked up from germline, CDR1 is SEHNR and CDR2 is FQNEAQ (reference sequence). The length of the CDR3 is 16 residues. J lost 2 bases, V lost 10 bases, and 12 bases had no gene match. Written as DNA, the CDR3 is TGTGCCACCCTAGGGCTTGACAGGGGCAACACCGGGGAGCTGTTTTTT. Amino acids: CATLGLDRGNTGELFF.

The chain carries TRBV5-1 and TRBJ1-3, with a weak D call TRBD1 (5 bases). Per germline, CDR1 SGHRS and CDR2 YFSETQ. CDR3 length equals 17 residues. V was shortened by 2 bases and J by 0 bases, with 15 bases between the two germline ends. For the CDR3, the DNA is TGCGCCAGCAGCTTAGGACAAAGTCACCTCTCTGGAAACACCATATATTTT. It is translated as CASSLGQSHLSGNTIYF. Variable domain in full (rest from reference TRBV5-1 and TRBJ1-3): KAGVTQTPRYLIKTRGQQVTLSCSPISGHRSVSWYQQTPGQGLQFLFEYFSETQRNKGNFPGRFSGRQFSNSRSEMNVSTLELGDSALYLCASSLGQSHLSGNTIYFGEGSWLTVV.

The chain recombines TRBV18 with TRBJ1-4, with D possibly TRBD1 on 5 matching bases. CDR3 size: 15 residues. Trimming took off 2 bases at V and 14 bases at J, with 21 bases between the two ends. Germline CDR1 and CDR2: KGHSH and LQKENI. This CDR3 is CASSPSRGDGSWLFF. DNA for the CDR3: TGTGCCAGCTCACCAAGTAGGGGCGATGGGTCGTGGCTGTTTTTT.

This clone has a single count. The chain uses TRBV6-5 and TRBJ2-6; 7 bases line up with TRBD1. This CDR3 spans 14 amino acids. The germline gives CDR1 MNHEY, CDR2 SVGAGI. In DNA form, the CDR3 reads TGTGCAGGACAGGCTAGCTCTGGGGCCAACGTCCTGACTTTC. Translated: CAGQASSGANVLTF.

A single count supports this clone. The chain employs TRBV28 and TRBJ1-5; possibly TRBD1 for D (5 bases). Trimming shortened V by 4 bases and J by 11 bases, and 15 bases separated the two germline ends. The CDR3 runs to 13 residues. Germline V gene lookup returns CDR1 MDHEN and CDR2 SYDVKM. The CDR3 region has the DNA TGTGCCAGCAGTTCCGGAGGGGTCCGGTCCCAGCATTTT. This translates into CASSSGGVRSQHF.

The chain recombines TRBV7-2 with TRBJ2-3; 8 nucleotides line up with TRBD2. This CDR3 spans 14 amino acids. Germline V gene lookup returns CDR1 SGHTA and CDR2 FQGNSA. V lost 3 bases to trimming and J lost 6 bases; unmatched junction nucleotides: 5. The CDR3 sequence: CASSFTAGGDTQYF. The CDR3, as DNA: TGTGCCAGCAGCTTCACGGCGGGGGGCGATACGCAGTATTTT.

V is TRBV6-5 and J is TRBJ2-7, with TRBD2 matching 10 bases. Trimming at V came to 0 bases and at J to 2 bases, leaving 4 bases not matched to a gene. Germline values: CDR1 MNHEY, CDR2 SVGAGI. CDR3 length: 16 amino acids. The CDR3 nucleotides read TGTGCCAGCAGTTACTCGCGGACTAGCGGCCCCTACGAGCAGTACGTC. Its protein is CASSYSRTSGPYEQYV.

The J gene is TRBJ2-1, the V gene TRBV9; 7 positions agree with TRBD1. Trimming cost V 4 bases and J 9 bases; bases outside gene matches: 10. The CDR3 consists of 14 residues. Germline V gives CDR1 SGDLS, CDR2 YYNGEE. The CDR3 region has the DNA TGTGCCAGCAGCCCCCAGATCGACAGGGCTGAGCAGTTCTTC. This translates into CASSPQIDRAEQFF. Supplemented by reference TRBV9 and TRBJ2-1, the full variable domain reads DSGVTQTPKHLITATGQRVTLRCSPRSGDLSVYWYQQSLDQGLQFLIQYYNGEERAKGNILERFSAQQFPDLHSELNLSSLELGDSALYFCASSPQIDRAEQFFGPGTRLTVL.

The CDR3 region has the DNA TGTGCCAGCAGCTTCCAGGGGGTCCCTAATTCACCCCTCCACTTT. Its protein product is CASSFQGVPNSPLHF. The V gene is TRBV5-6, the J gene TRBJ1-6; 7 bases map to TRBD1. Germline V CDR1 and CDR2: SGHDT, YYEEEE. The ends lost 2 bases at V and 6 bases at J; junction bases unmatched: 5. The CDR3 spans 15 residues.

The rearrangement uses TRBV27 and TRBJ2-5; TRBD2 is a possible D gene (6 bases). V shed 2 bases and J shed 3 bases, with 10 bases lying between them. Germline loops: CDR1 MNHEY, CDR2 SMNVEV (reference sequence). CDR3 size: 14 residues. The CDR3 DNA sequence: TGTGCCAGCAGTTTAGGGCGACTAGAAGAGACCCAGTACTTC. It codes for CASSLGRLEETQYF.

V gene TRBV7-6 combines with J gene TRBJ1-5, with TRBD1 as a possible D gene (5 bases). Germline V gene data show CDR1 as SGHVS and CDR2 as FNYEAQ. The ends were cut back, 1 base at V and 4 bases at J, with 11 bases in the middle. The CDR3 loop spans 15 amino acids. The CDR3 DNA is TGTGCCAGCAGCTTAGGTCAGGGTCCGAATCAGCCCCAGCATTTT. The encoded protein is CASSLGQGPNQPQHF.

The rearrangement uses TRBV3-1 (or the pseudogene TRBV3-2) and TRBJ2-6, with D unclear. CDR3 size: 18 residues. Germline lookup yields CDR1 LGHDT and CDR2 YNNKEL (reference sequence). Trimming cost V 2 bases and J 1 base, with 15 bases left between them. DNA for the CDR3: TGTGCCAGCAGCCAACGACCCGCTTGGGCTTCTGGGGCCAACGTCCTGACTTTC. Protein: CASSQRPAWASGANVLTF.

This chain uses TRBV5-1 with TRBJ1-6, with D unresolved. The V end lost 2 bases, the J end lost 5 bases, and 8 bases lay between the germline ends. From germline, CDR1 is SGHRS and CDR2 YFSETQ. The length of the CDR3 is 14 residues. Here the CDR3 reads CASSLAQNNSPLHF. CDR3 DNA: TGCGCCAGCAGCTTAGCACAGAATAATTCACCCCTCCACTTT.

This clone was seen a handful of times. This chain joins TRBV6-5 and TRBJ1-2; no reliable D call. With 0 bases removed from V and 4 bases from J, the gap between germline ends came to 6 bases. The CDR3 is made up of 13 amino acids. Germline V gene lookup returns CDR1 MNHEY and CDR2 SVGAGI. The CDR3 sequence is CASSYSGSYGYTF. As DNA, the CDR3 is TGTGCCAGCAGTTACTCTGGGAGCTATGGCTACACCTTC.